This is a list of T cell receptor beta chains from one sample in a study of high-grade serous ovarian cancer treatment subgroups. Method: immunoSEQ multiplex PCR; TCRdb's copy keeps in-frame clones and lacks some. The sample has around 6,100 clones; around 66% are singletons. The sequencing input was tumor tissue. All receptors come from a human donor with high-grade serous ovarian cancer. CDR3s include the opening cysteine and the closing phenylalanine or tryptophan. D genes are given only for firm matches. Expanded clones get a size class; other rows say once, few or many, or leave the size out.

cdr3_aa cdr3_nt j_call v_call d_call clone_size
CASSPISTGGSYEQYF TGTGCCAGCTCACCTATTTCTACGGGGGGCTCCTACGAGCAGTACTTC TRBJ2-7 TRBV18 TRBD2 NA
CASSSLWARGVGTGELFF TGTGCCAGCAGTTCTTTATGGGCCAGGGGGGTCGGAACCGGGGAGCTGTTTTTT TRBJ2-2 TRBV27 NA once
CASSQDVTLGEAFF TGCGCCAGCAGCCAAGATGTGACGCTAGGCGAAGCTTTCTTT TRBJ1-1 TRBV4-3 NA few
CASSAQGTQYF TGTGCCAGCAGCGCACAGGGTACCCAGTACTTC TRBJ2-5 TRBV5-6 NA few
CASSLQGGWYEQYF TGTGCCAGCAGCCTACAGGGGGGTTGGTACGAGCAGTACTTC TRBJ2-7 TRBV7-2 TRBD1 NA
CASGGQGTDTQYF TGTGCCAGCGGAGGACAGGGCACAGATACGCAGTATTTT TRBJ2-3 TRBV28 TRBD1 NA
CASSPRGFDTEAFF TGTGCCAGCAGCCCCCGGGGGTTTGACACTGAAGCTTTCTTT TRBJ1-1 TRBV14 NA NA
CASRIRQFTYEQYF TGTGCCAGCAGGATTCGACAGTTCACCTACGAGCAGTACTTC TRBJ2-7 TRBV6-5 NA NA
CASRPDRGEQYF TGCGCCAGCAGACCGGACAGAGGCGAGCAGTACTTC TRBJ2-7 TRBV4-1 NA NA
CASRPSGGDKFGELFF TGTGCCAGCAGGCCAAGCGGGGGGGATAAGTTCGGGGAGCTGTTTTTT TRBJ2-2 TRBV28 TRBD2 NA
CASSVPGNNSPLHF TGTGCCAGCAGCGTTCCGGGAAATAATTCACCCCTCCACTTT TRBJ1-6 TRBV6-5 NA NA
CARNPAQGAFF TGCGCCAGAAACCCCGCTCAGGGAGCTTTCTTT TRBJ1-1 TRBV10-1 NA few
CASRGVRPMNTEAFF TGTGCCAGCAGGGGAGTTCGGCCCATGAACACTGAAGCTTTCTTT TRBJ1-1 TRBV6-5 NA NA
CASSRGTGSYNEQFF TGCGCCAGCAGCCGAGGGACAGGGTCGTACAATGAGCAGTTCTTC TRBJ2-1 TRBV4-3 TRBD1 NA
CASSLGQGNGNTIYF TGTGCCAGCAGCTTAGGGCAGGGGAACGGAAACACCATATATTTT TRBJ1-3 TRBV7-8 NA once
CASSIAWSAGNTIYF TGTGCCAGTAGTATAGCGTGGTCGGCAGGAAACACCATATATTTT TRBJ1-3 TRBV19 NA NA
CASRIQGSTDTQYF TGTGCCAGCAGAATACAGGGCTCCACAGATACGCAGTATTTT TRBJ2-3 TRBV6-1 NA NA
CASSLGGTGVKNTEAFF TGTGCCAGCAGCTTAGGAGGGACAGGGGTGAAGAACACTGAAGCTTTCTTT TRBJ1-1 TRBV11-3 TRBD1 NA
CASSRIDNSPLHF TGTGCCAGCAGTCGCATAGACAATTCACCCCTCCACTTT TRBJ1-6 TRBV28 NA NA
CASSPQWGPVF TGTGCCAGCTCACCCCAATGGGGTCCGGTCTTC TRBJ1-2 TRBV18 NA NA
CASSRYGGYEQYF TGTGCCAGCAGCCGTTATGGCGGCTACGAGCAGTACTTC TRBJ2-7 TRBV14 NA NA
CASRYGTGGNQPQHF TGTGCCAGCAGGTACGGGACAGGGGGAAATCAGCCCCAGCATTTT TRBJ1-5 TRBV27 TRBD1 NA
CSVEEGWQMNTEAFF TGCAGCGTTGAAGAAGGATGGCAGATGAACACTGAAGCTTTCTTT TRBJ1-1 TRBV29-1 NA few
CASSLGASGSGYEQYF TGTGCCAGCAGCTTAGGGGCTAGCGGGTCCGGTTACGAGCAGTACTTC TRBJ2-7 TRBV7-6 TRBD2 NA
CASSSGTARSNQPQHF TGTGCCAGCAGTTCCGGGACAGCACGAAGCAATCAGCCCCAGCATTTT TRBJ1-5 TRBV28 TRBD1 once
CASSLAGGTDTQYF TGTGCCAGCAGTTTAGCGGGGGGCACGGATACGCAGTATTTT TRBJ2-3 TRBV7-3 TRBD2 few
CASGAGTGGNTIYF TGTGCCAGTGGCGCCGGGACAGGGGGAAACACCATATATTTT TRBJ1-3 TRBV19 TRBD1 NA
CASSLGQGNNSPLHF TGTGCCAGCAGCTTAGGACAGGGGAATAATTCACCCCTCCACTTT TRBJ1-6 TRBV7-9 TRBD1 few
CASSTLRQPQHF TGTGCCAGCAGTACTCTACGTCAGCCCCAGCATTTT TRBJ1-5 TRBV6-6 NA NA
CASSLIGRGQRGNSPLHF TGTGCCAGCAGCTTGATTGGCAGGGGGCAACGTGGTAATTCACCCCTCCACTTT TRBJ1-6 TRBV5-6 TRBD1 NA
CASSQGGYSGANVLTF TGTGCCAGCAGCCAAGGGGGGTACTCTGGGGCCAACGTCCTGACTTTC TRBJ2-6 TRBV14 NA NA
CASSQDGRAEAFF TGTGCCAGCAGCCAAGATGGCCGCGCTGAAGCTTTCTTT TRBJ1-1 TRBV4-2 NA NA
CASSPHTLSGANVLTF TGTGCCAGTAGTCCCCACACCCTCTCTGGGGCCAACGTCCTGACTTTC TRBJ2-6 TRBV19 NA few
CAVELIGVPTEAFF TGTGCTGTAGAATTGATTGGGGTACCCACTGAAGCTTTCTTT TRBJ1-1 TRBV19 NA NA
CASSGQGGTEAFF TGTGCCAGCAGTGGACAGGGTGGAACTGAAGCTTTCTTT TRBJ1-1 TRBV2 TRBD1 NA
CSGAAWNGYTF TGCAGCGGGGCCGCCTGGAATGGCTACACCTTC TRBJ1-2 TRBV29-1 NA few
CSAGGGGEQYF TGCAGTGCGGGGGGAGGGGGCGAGCAGTACTTC TRBJ2-7 TRBV20-1 NA NA
CASSLGTGTYGYTF TGTGCCAGCAGCTTAGGGACGGGGACTTATGGCTACACCTTC TRBJ1-2 TRBV11-2 NA NA
CASSLNEGSTDTQYF TGTGCCAGCAGTTTAAATGAGGGGTCCACAGATACGCAGTATTTT TRBJ2-3 TRBV7-3 NA NA
CASSVEGADTGELFF TGTGCCAGCAGCGTAGAAGGAGCCGACACCGGGGAGCTGTTTTTT TRBJ2-2 TRBV9 NA NA